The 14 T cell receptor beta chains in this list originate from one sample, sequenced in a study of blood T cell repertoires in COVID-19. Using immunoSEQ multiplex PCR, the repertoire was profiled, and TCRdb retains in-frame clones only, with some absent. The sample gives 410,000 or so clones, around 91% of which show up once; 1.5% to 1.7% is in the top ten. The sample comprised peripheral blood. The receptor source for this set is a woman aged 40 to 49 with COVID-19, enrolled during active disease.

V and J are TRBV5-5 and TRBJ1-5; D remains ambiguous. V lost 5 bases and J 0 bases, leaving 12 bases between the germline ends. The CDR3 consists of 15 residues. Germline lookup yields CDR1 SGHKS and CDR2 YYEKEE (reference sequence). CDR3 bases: TGTGCCAGCAGTTTAGACTCCTATAGCAATCAGCCCCAGCATTTT. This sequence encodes CASSLDSYSNQPQHF.

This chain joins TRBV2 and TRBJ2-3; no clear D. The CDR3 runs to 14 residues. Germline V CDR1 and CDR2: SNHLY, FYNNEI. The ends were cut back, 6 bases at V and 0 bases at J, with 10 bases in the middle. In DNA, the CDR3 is TGTGCCAGCAGGCCGCTATCTAGCACAGATACGCAGTATTTT. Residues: CASRPLSSTDTQYF.

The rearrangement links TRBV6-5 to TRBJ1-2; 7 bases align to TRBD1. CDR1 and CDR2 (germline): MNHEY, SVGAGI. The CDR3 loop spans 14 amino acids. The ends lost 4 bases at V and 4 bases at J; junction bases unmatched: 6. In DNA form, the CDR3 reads TGTGCCAGCAGTTCCAAGGACAGGCCCTATGGCTACACCTTC. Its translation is CASSSKDRPYGYTF.

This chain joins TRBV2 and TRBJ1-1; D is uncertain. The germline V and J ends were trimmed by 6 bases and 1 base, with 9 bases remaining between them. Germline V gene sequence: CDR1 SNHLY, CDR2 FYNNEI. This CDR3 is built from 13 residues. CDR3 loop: CASSKQENTEAFF. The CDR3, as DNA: TGTGCCAGCAGCAAGCAGGAGAACACTGAAGCTTTCTTT.

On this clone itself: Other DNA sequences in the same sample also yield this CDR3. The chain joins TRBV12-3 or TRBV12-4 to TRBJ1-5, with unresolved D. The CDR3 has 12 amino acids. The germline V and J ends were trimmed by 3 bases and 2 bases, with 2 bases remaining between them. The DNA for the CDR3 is TGTGCCAGCAGTTTCGGCAATCAGCCCCAGCATTTT. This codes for CASSFGNQPQHF.

The CDR3 DNA is TGTGCCAGCAGCCCGACAGGGACCCAAGAGACCCAGTACTTC. This gives the protein CASSPTGTQETQYF. This chain uses TRBV5-8 with TRBJ2-5, with 7 bases aligning to TRBD1. Per germline, CDR1 SGHTS and CDR2 YDEGEE. This CDR3 spans 14 amino acids. J was trimmed by 1 base and V by 4 bases; bases with no gene match: 4.

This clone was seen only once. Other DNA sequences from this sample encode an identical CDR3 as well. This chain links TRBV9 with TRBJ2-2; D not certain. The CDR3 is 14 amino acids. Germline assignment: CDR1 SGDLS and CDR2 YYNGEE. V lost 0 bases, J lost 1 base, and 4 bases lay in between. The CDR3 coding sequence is TGTGCCAGCAGCGTAGGAGGGAACACCGGGGAGCTGTTTTTT. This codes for CASSVGGNTGELFF.

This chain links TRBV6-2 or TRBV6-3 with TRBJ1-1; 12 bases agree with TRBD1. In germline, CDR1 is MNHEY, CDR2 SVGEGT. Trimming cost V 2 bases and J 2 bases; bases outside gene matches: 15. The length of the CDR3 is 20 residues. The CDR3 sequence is CASSYVRAGTGGLPNTEAFF. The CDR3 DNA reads TGTGCCAGCAGTTACGTCCGAGCCGGGACAGGGGGCTTACCAAACACTGAAGCTTTCTTT.

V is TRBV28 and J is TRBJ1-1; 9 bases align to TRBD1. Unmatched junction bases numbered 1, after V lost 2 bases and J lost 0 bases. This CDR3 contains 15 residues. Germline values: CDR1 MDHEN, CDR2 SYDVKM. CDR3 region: CASSLGDRVNTEAFF. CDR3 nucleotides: TGTGCCAGCAGTTTAGGGGACAGGGTGAACACTGAAGCTTTCTTT.

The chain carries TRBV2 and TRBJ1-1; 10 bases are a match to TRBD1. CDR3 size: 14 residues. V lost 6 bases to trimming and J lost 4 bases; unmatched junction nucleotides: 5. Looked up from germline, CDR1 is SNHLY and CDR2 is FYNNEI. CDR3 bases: TGTGCCAGCAGATTGGACAGGGGGAGCACTGAAGCTTTCTTT. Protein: CASRLDRGSTEAFF.

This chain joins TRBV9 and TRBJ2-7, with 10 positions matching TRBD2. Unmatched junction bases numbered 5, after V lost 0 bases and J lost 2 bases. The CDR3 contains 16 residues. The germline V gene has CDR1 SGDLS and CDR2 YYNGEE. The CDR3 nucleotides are TGTGCCAGCAGCGTAGAGGCAACTAGCGGGGCCTACGAGCAGTACTTC. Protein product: CASSVEATSGAYEQYF.

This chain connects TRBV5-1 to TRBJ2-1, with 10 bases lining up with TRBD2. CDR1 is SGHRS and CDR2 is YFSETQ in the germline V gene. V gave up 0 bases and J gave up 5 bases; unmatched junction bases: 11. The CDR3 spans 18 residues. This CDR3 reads CASSLGLVAGGGHNEQFF. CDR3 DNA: TGCGCCAGCAGCTTGGGATTGGTAGCGGGAGGTGGCCACAATGAGCAGTTCTTC.

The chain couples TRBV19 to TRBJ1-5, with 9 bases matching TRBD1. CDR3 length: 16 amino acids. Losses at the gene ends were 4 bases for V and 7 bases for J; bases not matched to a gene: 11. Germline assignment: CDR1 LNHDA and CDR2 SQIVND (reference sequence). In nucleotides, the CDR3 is TGTGCCAGTAGTACCCAAGGGTGGGGACAGGGACAGCCCCAGCATTTT. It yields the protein CASSTQGWGQGQPQHF. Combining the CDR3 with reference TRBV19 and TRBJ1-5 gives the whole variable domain DGGITQSPKYLFRKEGQNVTLSCEQNLNHDAMYWYRQDPGQGLRLIYYSQIVNDFQKGDIAEGYSVSREKKESFPLTVTSAQKNPTAFYLCASSTQGWGQGQPQHFGDGTRLSIL.

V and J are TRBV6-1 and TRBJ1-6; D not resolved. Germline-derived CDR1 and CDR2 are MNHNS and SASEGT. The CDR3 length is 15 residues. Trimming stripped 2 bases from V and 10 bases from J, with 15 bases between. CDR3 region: CASSETRPARSPLHF. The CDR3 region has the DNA TGTGCCAGCAGTGAAACCCGGCCGGCGAGGTCACCCCTCCACTTT.